One and the same sample provided the 28 T cell receptor beta chains below, sequenced in a study of T cells in Graves' hyperthyroidism and ophthalmopathy. The TCR beta CDR3 regions underwent amplification using RNA transcripts as the source. Using the HTBI primer set, a first-round RT-PCR was run on the TCR CDR3. TCRdb itself ran the multiplex PCR reads through MiXCR, one entry per CDR3 protein. The sample consists of about 400,000 distinct CDR3 sequences, about 15% of them appearing once. Input material: blood. The receptor source for this set is a woman aged 30 to 39 with Graves' hyperthyroidism.

This clonotype has at least ten counts. The rearrangement links TRBV5-1 to TRBJ2-1; 8 bases agree with TRBD1. Germline values: CDR1 SGHRS, CDR2 YFSETQ. The V segment lost 0 bases and the J segment 7 bases; nucleotides outside the gene matches: 0. This CDR3 comprises 13 residues. The CDR3 loop is CASSLGQGNEQFF. The CDR3 DNA sequence: TGCGCCAGCAGCTTGGGACAGGGGAATGAGCAGTTCTTC. Looking up the rest from reference TRBV5-1 and TRBJ2-1 gives the full variable domain: KAGVTQTPRYLIKTRGQQVTLSCSPISGHRSVSWYQQTPGQGLQFLFEYFSETQRNKGNFPGRFSGRQFSNSRSEMNVSTLELGDSALYLCASSLGQGNEQFFGPGTRLTVL.

A few counts support this clonotype. The chain carries TRBV10-3 and TRBJ2-3, with a possible D match to TRBD2 (6 bases). Looked up from germline, CDR1 is ENHRY and CDR2 is SYGVKD. The ends were cut back, 2 bases at V and 5 bases at J, with 14 bases in the middle. CDR3 size: 15 residues. The CDR3 spells CAISESYVGGDTQYF. In nucleotides, the CDR3 is TGTGCCATCAGTGAGAGTTACGTGGGGGGAGATACGCAGTATTTT.

This clonotype was observed at least ten times. The chain employs TRBV5-1 and TRBJ1-1; a weak D match, TRBD1 (5 bases). The CDR3 covers 13 residues. Trimming cost V 2 bases and J 7 bases, with 12 bases left between them. Germline CDR1 SGHRS, CDR2 YFSETQ. The CDR3 protein is CASSFQGGFEAFF. The CDR3 nucleotides are TGCGCCAGCAGCTTCCAGGGAGGTTTTGAAGCTTTCTTT.

The chain links TRBV28 to TRBJ1-3; 9 nucleotides align to TRBD1. The ends lost 5 bases at V and 3 bases at J; junction bases unmatched: 26. The length of the CDR3 is 22 residues. From germline, CDR1 is MDHEN and CDR2 SYDVKM. The CDR3 is CASSPPPGGAPTTGGVGNTIYF. The CDR3 nucleotides are TGTGCCAGCAGTCCACCCCCCGGCGGAGCCCCTACGACAGGGGGTGTTGGAAACACCATATATTTT.

This clonotype occurred many times. The chain is built from TRBV28 and TRBJ2-1, with 9 bases aligning to TRBD2. The CDR3 covers 16 residues. V dropped 6 bases and J dropped 0; count of bases not matched to a gene: 6. Germline CDR1 is MDHEN and CDR2 is SYDVKM. Here the CDR3 reads CASRERSGSSYNEQFF. In DNA, the CDR3 is TGTGCCAGCAGAGAGCGTAGCGGGAGCTCCTACAATGAGCAGTTCTTC.

V and J are TRBV4-1 and TRBJ2-7, with 8 bases fitting TRBD2. Germline CDR1 reads MGHRA; CDR2 reads YSYEKL. The CDR3 runs to 15 residues. With 1 base clipped from V and 1 base from J, the junction kept 3 bases outside the gene matches. CDR3 in amino acids: CASSQVTSASYEQYF. The CDR3 DNA follows: TGCGCCAGCAGCCAAGTGACTAGCGCATCCTACGAGCAGTACTTC.

The V gene is TRBV4-1, the J gene TRBJ2-3; no definite D call. The V end was cut by 2 bases, the J end by 1 base, with 4 bases between. The germline gives CDR1 MGHRA, CDR2 YSYEKL. The CDR3 sequence is 13 residues long. The CDR3 DNA is TGCGCCAGCAGCCAACAAGGCACAGATACGCAGTATTTT. Translating gives CASSQQGTDTQYF.

This rearrangement joins TRBV20-1 to TRBJ2-3, with D perhaps TRBD1 (6 bases). Looked up from germline, CDR1 is DFQATT and CDR2 is SNEGSKA (reference sequence). The V end lost 5 bases, the J end lost 2 bases, and 17 bases lay between the germline ends. The CDR3 totals 15 residues. The CDR3 region is CSAAPQGMFTDTQYF. CDR3 DNA sequence: TGCAGTGCTGCACCACAGGGCATGTTCACAGATACGCAGTATTTT.

The chain is built from TRBV12-3 or TRBV12-4 and TRBJ1-1, with D perhaps TRBD1 (6 bases). V gave up 2 bases and J gave up 0 bases, with 13 bases separating them. CDR3 size: 16 residues. This chain's CDR3 is CASSLWQGRLNTEAFF. The CDR3 DNA is TGTGCCAGCAGTTTATGGCAGGGGCGATTGAACACTGAAGCTTTCTTT.

This clonotype has a count of ten or more. The V call is TRBV28, the J call TRBJ2-5; the match to TRBD2 covers 7 bases. Germline loops: CDR1 MDHEN, CDR2 SYDVKM. The CDR3 runs to 14 residues. The ends lost 5 bases at V and 1 base at J; junction bases unmatched: 4. As DNA, the CDR3 is TGTGCCAGCAGTCCCTCTAGCGGCCAAGAGACCCAGTACTTC. Its translation: CASSPSSGQETQYF.

Concerning this clonotype itself: A much larger clone lies a single base off, so this may be a read error. This chain connects TRBV27 to TRBJ2-7; maybe TRBD1 (5 bases). V lost 0 bases and J 2 bases, leaving 11 bases between the germline ends. Germline V gene sequence: CDR1 MNHEY, CDR2 SMNVEV (reference sequence). The CDR3 consists of 15 residues. In DNA, the CDR3 is TGTGCCAGCAGTTTATCATGGGGCAGAACCTACGAGCAGTACTTC. This encodes CASSLSWGRTYEQYF.

The chain is built from TRBV20-1 and TRBJ1-1; D is uncertain. V was trimmed by 3 bases and J by 4 bases, leaving 9 bases between them. CDR3 length: 12 amino acids. Germline V lookup: CDR1 DFQATT, CDR2 SNEGSKA (reference sequence). CDR3 sequence: CSASGLATEAFF. The DNA of the CDR3 is TGCAGTGCTAGCGGCCTGGCCACTGAAGCTTTCTTT.

The rearrangement joins TRBV30 to TRBJ2-1; 7 bases match TRBD2. There are 13 residues in the CDR3. J gave up 6 bases and V 2 bases, and 4 bases lay outside the gene matches. Germline loops: CDR1 GTSNPN, CDR2 SVGIG (reference sequence). CDR3 nucleotides: TGTGCCTGGAGTTCTACTAGCGCCAATGAGCAGTTCTTC. Protein: CAWSSTSANEQFF.

About this clonotype: A read error may be the cause here, since a much bigger clone is one base away. The chain couples TRBV28 to TRBJ2-5; D is perhaps TRBD2 (6 bases). Between the trimmed V and J ends, which lost 6 bases and 5 bases, there was a span of 16 bases. The CDR3 runs 14 residues. Germline values: CDR1 MDHEN, CDR2 SYDVKM. The CDR3, as DNA: TGTGCCAGCAGCCCCACGGAGGGAATGGAGACCCAGTACTTC. Amino acids: CASSPTEGMETQYF.

This clonotype has a handful of counts. The rearrangement uses TRBV24-1 and TRBJ2-2, with D possibly being TRBD1 (6 bases). Germline-derived CDR1 and CDR2 are KGHDR and SFDVKD. Trimming cost V 3 bases and J 4 bases, with 11 bases left between them. This CDR3 contains 15 residues. CDR3 in DNA: TGTGCCACCAGTGATCCAGGGGTGGGCACCGGGGAGCTGTTTTTT. Translation gives CATSDPGVGTGELFF.

The sample holds a few counts of this clonotype. This chain's CDR3 is CASSVAPTSGRNGEQFF. In DNA, the CDR3 is TGTGCCAGCAGCGTAGCCCCCACTAGCGGGAGAAATGGTGAGCAGTTCTTC. The rearrangement uses TRBV9 and TRBJ2-1; 11 bases agree with TRBD2. CDR3 size: 17 residues. CDR1 and CDR2 from the germline V gene are SGDLS and YYNGEE. J gave up 9 bases and V 0 bases, and 11 bases lay outside the gene matches.

The chain recombines TRBV10-1 with TRBJ2-1; TRBD1 agrees at 8 bases. After removal of 4 bases from V and 3 bases from J, the junction contained 8 bases not matched to a gene. This CDR3 has 16 residues. Germline CDR1 is WNHNN and CDR2 is SYGVQD (reference sequence). The CDR3 nucleotides read TGCGCCAGCAGTGGGCTGACAGGGGACGGCTACAATGAGCAGTTCTTC. Amino acids: CASSGLTGDGYNEQFF.

This clonotype was seen ten or more times. J is TRBJ2-4 and V is TRBV2; a weak D match, TRBD2 (5 bases). V was shortened by 2 bases and J by 8 bases, with 10 bases between the two germline ends. The CDR3 has 13 amino acids. CDR1 and CDR2 (germline): SNHLY, FYNNEI. DNA of the CDR3: TGTGCCAGCAGTGAAAGTCTAGCAGACATTCAGTACTTC. It is translated as CASSESLADIQYF.

This clonotype was counted at least ten times. The chain employs TRBV20-1 and TRBJ2-7; no clear D gene. Trimming removed 3 bases at V and 4 bases at J, with 25 bases between. The CDR3 has 17 amino acids. Germline CDR1 reads DFQATT; CDR2 reads SNEGSKA (reference sequence). The CDR3 DNA follows: TGCAGTGCTAGCCAGAAGGTGGGGTTTTTCACCATGTACGAGCAGTACTTC. Residues: CSASQKVGFFTMYEQYF.

The rearrangement joins TRBV6-5 to TRBJ2-1; D remains unclear. The germline gives CDR1 MNHEY, CDR2 SVGAGI. The CDR3 runs to 13 residues. Trimming removed 6 bases from V and 5 bases from J, with 11 bases in between. CDR3 nucleotide sequence: TGTGCCAGCAGCCGAGGTTTCGACAATGAGCAGTTCTTC. It is translated as CASSRGFDNEQFF.

The gene calls are TRBV13 and TRBJ2-7; D unresolved. V lost 3 bases to trimming and J lost 4 bases, with 10 bases between them. The germline V gene has CDR1 PRHDT and CDR2 FYEKMQ (reference sequence). CDR3 length equals 13 residues. The CDR3 bases are TGTGCCAGCAGCTTTCGGGTTCAATACGAGCAGTACTTC. It translates to CASSFRVQYEQYF.

This clonotype was seen more than once but under ten times. The chain combines TRBV14 with TRBJ2-5; maybe TRBD1 (6 bases). Germline assignment: CDR1 SGHDN and CDR2 FVKESK. This CDR3 region has 15 residues. The V end lost 4 bases, the J end lost 4 bases, and 16 bases lay between the germline ends. The CDR3 is CASSRTTGLGETQYF. The DNA of the CDR3 is TGTGCCAGCAGCCGGACAACAGGGTTAGGAGAGACCCAGTACTTC.

As to this clonotype: This may arise from a read error, as a much more abundant clone is one base away. The chain is built from TRBV12-3 or TRBV12-4 and TRBJ2-1; possible D gene TRBD2, 6 bases. The CDR3 length is 15 residues. CDR3 in DNA: TGTGCCAGCAGGGTTAGCGGTCCCTCCTACAATGAGCAGCTCTTC. This encodes CASRVSGPSYNEQLF.

This chain connects TRBV20-1 to TRBJ1-5; the match to TRBD1 covers 7 bases. The CDR3 contains 14 residues. Germline values: CDR1 DFQATT, CDR2 SNEGSKA (reference sequence). Trimming removed 5 bases from V and 5 bases from J; junction bases left unmatched: 9. CDR3 sequence (DNA): TGCAGTGCTCTTAGACAGGGCCCCCATCAGCCCCAGCATTTT. Translating gives CSALRQGPHQPQHF.

As concerns this clonotype: A much larger clone differs by one base, so this may be a read error. This chain links TRBV3-1 with TRBJ2-7; possibly TRBD1 for D (6 bases). The J call may be in error: the DNA end matches TRBJ2-1 better. The CDR3 extends over 14 amino acids. Looked up from germline, CDR1 is LGHDT and CDR2 is YNNKEL (reference sequence). The DNA for the CDR3 is TGTGCCAGCAGCCACGCAGGGGTCGCCTACGAGCAGTTCTTC. Protein sequence: CASSHAGVAYEQFF.

This clonotype has ten or more counts. The rearrangement links TRBV4-2 to TRBJ2-3, with TRBD2 identical over 7 bases. Losses at the gene ends were 0 bases for V and 1 base for J; bases not matched to a gene: 10. CDR3 length equals 18 residues. From germline, CDR1 is LGHNA and CDR2 YNFKEQ. The CDR3, as DNA: TGTGCCAGCAGCCAAGAAGCTGAGGCGGGAGTGGGCACAGATACGCAGTATTTT. It is translated as CASSQEAEAGVGTDTQYF.

The chain is built from TRBV2 and TRBJ1-5; no clear D gene. Between the trimmed V and J ends, which lost 6 bases and 3 bases, there was a span of 12 bases. The germline gives CDR1 SNHLY, CDR2 FYNNEI. The CDR3 runs to 14 residues. The CDR3 loop reads CASRGWADNQPQHF. CDR3 in DNA: TGTGCCAGCAGGGGTTGGGCAGACAATCAGCCCCAGCATTTT.

This clonotype was seen more than once but under ten times. The rearrangement joins TRBV19 to TRBJ2-7; possible D gene TRBD2, 6 bases. This CDR3 region has 14 residues. The V end lost 10 bases, the J end lost 2 bases, and 18 bases lay between the germline ends. Per germline, CDR1 LNHDA and CDR2 SQIVND (reference sequence). In DNA, the CDR3 is TGTGCCACAACAGCCGGGACTGGAGCCTACGAGCAGTACTTC. Its translation is CATTAGTGAYEQYF.